The 18 T cell receptor beta chains below come from one sample, sequenced in a study of blood T cells in healthy people across ages. A sample-barcoded 5' primer and a J-beta primer mix were used in a second PCR of roughly 7 to 11 cycles. A single record per CDR3 protein comes from TCRdb applying MiXCR to the 5' RACE reads. The sample consists of some 800,000 distinct CDR3 sequences, approximately 25% of them appearing once. The same specimen was also included in a second study, on T cells of mothers and their children.

The source material was blood. The receptors were sampled from a boy aged 5-17 years in good health.

This clonotype has a handful of counts. The chain combines TRBV28 with TRBJ2-5, with TRBD1 matching 8 bases. The CDR3 contains 13 residues. J gave up 5 bases and V 6 bases, and 5 bases lay outside the gene matches. Germline assignment: CDR1 MDHEN and CDR2 SYDVKM. The CDR3 loop is CASRWTGLETQYF. In DNA form, the CDR3 reads TGTGCCAGCAGGTGGACAGGGTTGGAGACCCAGTACTTC.

Remarks on this clonotype: The junction shows a germline mismatch at one end, possibly a read error. The V and J genes are TRBV7-6 and TRBJ2-1; 12 bases map to TRBD2. Germline V gene sequence: CDR1 SGHVS, CDR2 FNYEAQ. CDR3 length: 18 residues. The CDR3 DNA is TGTGCCAGCAGCCCGGGACTAGCGGGTTTTAGCTCCTACAATGGGCAGTTCTTC. It codes for CASSPGLAGFSSYNGQFF.

The chain links TRBV6-6 to TRBJ2-1; D ambiguous. The better agreement between TRBJ2-7 and the DNA end casts doubt on the J call. This CDR3 region has 14 residues. The V gene's germline CDR1 is MNHNY and CDR2 SVGAGI (reference sequence). CDR3 in amino acids: CASSYARAPYEQYF. CDR3 nucleotide sequence: TGTGCCAGCAGTTACGCAAGGGCCCCCTACGAGCAGTACTTC.

The rearrangement uses TRBV11-2 and TRBJ2-1, with TRBD2 matching 9 bases. Germline V gene data show CDR1 as SGHAT and CDR2 as FQNNGV. CDR3 length: 18 amino acids. The V and J ends lost 4 bases and 7 bases, in that order; junction bases with no gene match: 17. The CDR3 DNA sequence: TGTGCCAGCAGCTCACCTATGCGATCCGGGACTAGCAGTAATGAGCAGTTCTTC. This codes for CASSSPMRSGTSSNEQFF. Filled out from reference TRBV11-2 and TRBJ2-1, the complete variable domain reads EAGVAQSPRYKIIEKRQSVAFWCNPISGHATLYWYQQILGQGPKLLIQFQNNGVVDDSQLPKDRFSAERLKGVDSTLKIQPAKLEDSAVYLCASSSPMRSGTSSNEQFFGPGTRLTVL.

The sample holds many counts of this clonotype. At one end the junction does not follow the germline gene, possibly because of a read error. This rearrangement joins TRBV7-2 to TRBJ1-4; perhaps TRBD1 as D (6 bases). Per germline, CDR1 SGHTA and CDR2 FQGNSA. The CDR3 sequence is 13 residues long. Written as DNA, the CDR3 is TGTGCCAGCAGTTTAGGGGGATCAGAAAAACTGTTTTTT. This sequence encodes CASSLGGSEKLFF. Variable domain in full (rest from reference TRBV7-2 and TRBJ1-4): GAGVSQSPSNKVTEKGKDVELRCDPISGHTALYWYRQSLGQGLEFLIYFQGNSAPDKSGLPSDRFSAERTGGSVSTLTIQRTQQEDSAVYLCASSLGGSEKLFFGSGTQLSVL.

This clonotype turned up a few times. The gene calls are TRBV20-1 and TRBJ2-3; D is unclear. Germline V CDR1 and CDR2: DFQATT, SNEGSKA (reference sequence). This CDR3 spans 14 amino acids. The ends were cut back, 3 bases at V and 0 bases at J, with 10 bases in the middle. CDR3 bases: TGCAGTGCTAGCCCACCTCTTAGCACAGATACGCAGTATTTT. Translation: CSASPPLSTDTQYF.

The table lists this clonotype with a few counts. The chain has TRBV25-1 and TRBJ1-4; D might be TRBD1 (5 bases). This CDR3 region has 15 residues. V was cut by 3 bases and J by 5 bases, with 13 bases left in between. The germline gives CDR1 MGHDK, CDR2 SYGVNS. In nucleotides, the CDR3 is TGTGCCAGCAGTGAGGGGGGGGAACCCAATGAAAAACTGTTTTTT. Protein product: CASSEGGEPNEKLFF.

CDR3 sequence reads: CASRAGTGLEPQHF. In nucleotides, the CDR3 is TGTGCCAGCAGAGCCGGGACAGGGTTGGAGCCCCAGCATTTT. J is TRBJ1-5 and V is TRBV6-6; 9 bases agree with TRBD1. Unmatched junction bases numbered 8, after V lost 6 bases and J lost 8 bases. Germline CDR1 and CDR2: MNHNY and SVGAGI (reference sequence). The CDR3 spans 14 residues.

The rearrangement uses TRBV5-1 and TRBJ2-3; maybe TRBD1 (6 bases). With 4 bases removed from V and 7 bases from J, the gap between germline ends came to 25 bases. The CDR3 covers 17 residues. From germline, CDR1 is SGHRS and CDR2 YFSETQ. In nucleotides, the CDR3 is TGCGCCAGCAGCCCAGGCCGTGACAGGTCCGAGATCAATACGCAGTATTTT. It encodes CASSPGRDRSEINTQYF.

Comments on this clonotype: The final CDR3 position lacks the conserved phenylalanine or tryptophan, pointing to a likely read error. This chain links TRBV11-2 with TRBJ2-5; weak D call: TRBD1 (5 bases). Trimming stripped 4 bases from V and 11 bases from J, with 14 bases between. Germline V gene sequence: CDR1 SGHAT, CDR2 FQNNGV. CDR3 size: 12 residues. CDR3 region: CASSYQGSVQYL. The CDR3 DNA follows: TGTGCCAGCAGCTACCAGGGTTCGGTTCAGTACCTC.

V gene TRBV7-2 combines with J gene TRBJ2-1; the D is unclear. The DNA end is more similar to TRBJ2-7, so the J call may be wrong. The CDR3 covers 12 residues. Germline CDR1 is SGHTA and CDR2 is FQGNSA. CDR3 DNA sequence: TGTGCCAGCAGCTCCGTATGGTACGAGCAGTACTTC. This gives the protein CASSSVWYEQYF.

This clonotype occurred a few times. The chain employs TRBV7-9 and TRBJ2-5; a possible D gene is TRBD2 (5 bases). The CDR3 runs 16 residues. Germline CDR1 and CDR2: SEHNR and FQNEAQ (reference sequence). Trimming removed 1 base at V and 5 bases at J, with 17 bases between. Written as DNA, the CDR3 is TGTGCCAGCAGCTTAGAGATAGCGTCGACTGGGGAGACCCAGTACTTC. As protein: CASSLEIASTGETQYF.

This rearrangement joins TRBV7-9 to TRBJ1-3, with D unresolved. V was pared by 5 bases and J by 4 bases, with 12 bases between. The CDR3 totals 14 residues. Germline V gene data show CDR1 as SEHNR and CDR2 as FQNEAQ (reference sequence). CDR3 in DNA: TGTGCCAGCAGCCCCGTGGGTTTCGGAAACACCATATATTTT. It encodes CASSPVGFGNTIYF.

The chain is built from TRBV7-2 and TRBJ2-7; 10 bases are shared with TRBD1. The CDR3 is made up of 15 amino acids. With V trimmed by 5 bases and J by 4 bases, 8 bases remained unmatched. Germline V gives CDR1 SGHTA, CDR2 FQGNSA. Here the CDR3 reads CASSGGTGEGYEQYF. DNA for the CDR3: TGTGCCAGCAGCGGGGGGACAGGGGAGGGTTACGAGCAGTACTTC.

The chain recombines TRBV14 with TRBJ2-3; maybe TRBD1 (6 bases). The CDR3 extends over 14 amino acids. Germline V gives CDR1 SGHDN, CDR2 FVKESK. The germline V and J ends were trimmed by 2 bases and 2 bases, with 8 bases remaining between them. This CDR3 is CASSQQGITDTQYF. Here the CDR3 DNA reads TGTGCCAGCAGCCAACAGGGGATCACAGATACGCAGTATTTT.

The chain employs TRBV4-3 and TRBJ2-7, with D maybe TRBD1 (5 bases). This CDR3 is built from 16 residues. The germline gives CDR1 LGHNA, CDR2 YSLEER. The V end lost 0 bases, the J end lost 7 bases, and 19 bases lay between the germline ends. The CDR3 coding sequence is TGCGCCAGCAGCCAAGATTGGGGTCAGGGTACGAGGGAGCAGTACTTC. Translation: CASSQDWGQGTREQYF.

The rearrangement links TRBV18 to TRBJ2-1; no clear D gene. This CDR3 contains 13 residues. Trimming took off 3 bases at V and 7 bases at J, with 10 bases between the two ends. From germline, CDR1 is KGHSH and CDR2 LQKENI. The DNA for the CDR3 is TGTGCCAGCTCACCGGTTCAAGGGAATGAGCAGTTCTTC. Its translation: CASSPVQGNEQFF. The whole variable domain, filled in from reference TRBV18 and TRBJ2-1, reads NAGVMQNPRHLVRRRGQEARLRCSPMKGHSHVYWYRQLPEEGLKFMVYLQKENIIDESGMPKERFSAEFPKEGPSILRIQQVVRGDSAAYFCASSPVQGNEQFFGPGTRLTVL.

The DNA of the CDR3 is TGTGCCAGCAGTGAAATGGTTAACACTGAAGCTTTCTTT. It codes for CASSEMVNTEAFF. The rearrangement links TRBV6-1 to TRBJ1-1; no definite D call. V was cut by 2 bases and J by 2 bases, with 6 bases left in between. The CDR3 has 13 residues. Germline loops: CDR1 MNHNS, CDR2 SASEGT.